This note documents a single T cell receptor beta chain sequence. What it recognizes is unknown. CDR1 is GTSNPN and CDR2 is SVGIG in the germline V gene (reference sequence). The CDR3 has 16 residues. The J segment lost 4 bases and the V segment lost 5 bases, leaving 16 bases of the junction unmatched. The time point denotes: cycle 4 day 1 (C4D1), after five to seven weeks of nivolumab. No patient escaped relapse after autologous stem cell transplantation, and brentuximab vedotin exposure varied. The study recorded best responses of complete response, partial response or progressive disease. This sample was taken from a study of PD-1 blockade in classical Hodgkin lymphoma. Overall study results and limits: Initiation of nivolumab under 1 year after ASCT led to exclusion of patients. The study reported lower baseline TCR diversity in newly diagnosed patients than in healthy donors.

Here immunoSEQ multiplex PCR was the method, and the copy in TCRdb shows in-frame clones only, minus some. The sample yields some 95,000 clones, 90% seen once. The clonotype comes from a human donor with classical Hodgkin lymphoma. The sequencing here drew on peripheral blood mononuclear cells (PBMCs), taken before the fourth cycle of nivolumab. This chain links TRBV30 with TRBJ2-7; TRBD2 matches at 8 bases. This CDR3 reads CAWSLGPRGGAYEQYF. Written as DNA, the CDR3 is TGTGCCTGGTCATTAGGCCCCCGGGGGGGTGCTTACGAGCAGTACTTC.